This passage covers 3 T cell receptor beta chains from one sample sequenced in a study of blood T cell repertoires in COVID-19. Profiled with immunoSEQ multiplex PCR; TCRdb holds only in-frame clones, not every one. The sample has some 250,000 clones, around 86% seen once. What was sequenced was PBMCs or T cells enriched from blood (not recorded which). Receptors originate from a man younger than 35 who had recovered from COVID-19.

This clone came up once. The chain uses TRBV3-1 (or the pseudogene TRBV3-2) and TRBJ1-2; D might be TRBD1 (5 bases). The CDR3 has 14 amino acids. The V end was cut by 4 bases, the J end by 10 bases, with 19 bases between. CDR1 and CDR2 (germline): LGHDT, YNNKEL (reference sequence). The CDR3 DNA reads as TGTGCCAGCAGCCCGGCAGGGCTAGTTCTATCCTACACCTTC. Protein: CASSPAGLVLSYTF.

The CDR3 is CASSARGGPYQETQYF. As DNA, the CDR3 is TGCGCCAGCAGCGCGCGCGGGGGCCCGTACCAAGAGACCCAGTACTTC. This rearrangement joins TRBV5-1 to TRBJ2-5; D might be TRBD2 (7 bases). CDR3 length: 16 residues. The V gene lost 4 bases and the J gene lost 0 bases, with 16 bases spanning the gap. From germline, CDR1 is SGHRS and CDR2 YFSETQ.

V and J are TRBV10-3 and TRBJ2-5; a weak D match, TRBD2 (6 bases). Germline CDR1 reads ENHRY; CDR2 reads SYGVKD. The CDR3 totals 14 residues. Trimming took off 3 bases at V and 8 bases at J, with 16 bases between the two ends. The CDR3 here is CAISEPNSGETQYF. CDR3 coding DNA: TGTGCCATCAGTGAACCCAATTCGGGGGAAACCCAGTACTTC.